What follows are 23 T cell receptor beta chains derived from one specimen sequenced in a study of cytomegalovirus exposure and HLA in healthy donors. The data were produced by immunoSEQ multiplex PCR, yet TCRdb's version contains in-frame clones alone and is incomplete. The repertoire holds about 73,000 clones, with 70% to 90% as singletons. Sequenced input: PBMCs. These receptors were taken from a woman between 18 and 29 years old in good health and CMV-seropositive.

The genes are TRBV6-6 and TRBJ1-1, with TRBD1 identical over 9 bases. The CDR3 covers 14 residues. Germline lookup yields CDR1 MNHNY and CDR2 SVGAGI (reference sequence). The V gene end was trimmed by 9 bases and the J gene end by 1 base; junction bases not matched to a gene: 6. The CDR3 coding sequence is TGTGCCAGTTTTAACAGGGGGCCGAACACTGAAGCTTTCTTT. Translated, it gives CASFNRGPNTEAFF.

V is TRBV11-2 and J is TRBJ1-2, with 9 bases fitting TRBD1. CDR1 is SGHAT and CDR2 is FQNNGV in the germline V gene. Trimming removed 5 bases from V and 3 bases from J; junction bases left unmatched: 10. The length of the CDR3 is 16 residues. Written as DNA, the CDR3 is TGTGCCAGCAGCCACCCTCGGACAGGGGTAGACTATGGCTACACCTTC. It codes for CASSHPRTGVDYGYTF.

This clone was observed once. V and J are TRBV11-2 and TRBJ1-1, with D tentatively TRBD1 (5 bases). Germline values: CDR1 SGHAT, CDR2 FQNNGV. V was trimmed by 3 bases and J by 7 bases, leaving 9 bases between them. This CDR3 region has 12 residues. CDR3 in amino acids: CASSLAGLEAFF. The CDR3 DNA is TGTGCCAGCAGCTTGGCGGGGCTTGAAGCTTTCTTT.

The count of this clone is one. The V and J genes are TRBV5-1 and TRBJ1-1; D is possibly TRBD1 (5 bases). The CDR3 has 14 residues. Deletions cut 0 bases from V and 4 bases from J, with 10 bases between. The germline CDR1 and CDR2 sequences are SGHRS and YFSETQ. Written as DNA, the CDR3 is TGCGCCAGCAGCTTGGTCGGGGGTGGCACTGAAGCTTTCTTT. Translated: CASSLVGGGTEAFF.

This sequence joins TRBV27 and TRBJ1-1; weak D call: TRBD1 (6 bases). V dropped 4 bases and J dropped 0 bases, with 18 bases sitting between them. Germline V gene sequence: CDR1 MNHEY, CDR2 SMNVEV (reference sequence). This CDR3 comprises 17 residues. CDR3 in amino acids: CASSSMQGYGMNTEAFF. DNA for the CDR3: TGTGCCAGCAGTTCTATGCAGGGGTATGGAATGAACACTGAAGCTTTCTTT.

The V call is TRBV30, the J call TRBJ1-4, with a possible D match to TRBD1 (6 bases). V gave up 4 bases and J gave up 9 bases, with 12 bases separating them. Germline-derived CDR1 and CDR2 are GTSNPN and SVGIG (reference sequence). This CDR3 region has 12 residues. CDR3 in DNA: TGTGCCTGGACCCTGAGGGGGAAAAAACTGTTTTTT. Residues: CAWTLRGKKLFF. Drawing the rest from reference TRBV30 and TRBJ1-4, the complete variable domain is SQTIHQWPATLVQPVGSPLSLECTVEGTSNPNLYWYRQAAGRGLQLLFYSVGIGQISSEVPQNLSASRPQDRQFILSSKKLLLSDSGFYLCAWTLRGKKLFFGSGTQLSVL.

The chain carries TRBV4-3 and TRBJ2-6, with 9 bases lining up with TRBD1. This CDR3 region has 16 residues. Germline lookup yields CDR1 LGHNA and CDR2 YSLEER. V dropped 3 bases and J dropped 0; count of bases not matched to a gene: 0. For the CDR3, the DNA is TGCGCCAGCAGCCAGGGACAGGGCTCTGGGGCCAACGTCCTGACTTTC. Encoded protein: CASSQGQGSGANVLTF.

In nucleotides, the CDR3 is TGTGCCAGCACCTGGCAGTACTACGAGCAGTACTTC. Protein: CASTWQYYEQYF. The chain has TRBV27 and TRBJ2-7, with D unresolved. Germline assignment: CDR1 MNHEY and CDR2 SMNVEV (reference sequence). V lost 7 bases, J lost 3 bases, and 10 bases lay in between. This CDR3 comprises 12 residues.

The chain's CDR3 is CATSRDRGAADTQYF. For the CDR3, the DNA is TGTGCCACCAGCAGAGATCGAGGAGCGGCAGATACGCAGTATTTT. The genes are TRBV15 and TRBJ2-3; D may be TRBD2 (5 bases). The CDR3 has 15 residues. CDR1 and CDR2 from the germline V gene are LNHNV and YYDKDF (reference sequence). V lost 0 bases and J 4 bases, leaving 11 bases between the germline ends.

This rearrangement joins TRBV27 to TRBJ1-1, with 9 bases lining up with TRBD1. J lost 11 bases, V lost 3 bases, and 10 bases had no gene match. The CDR3 runs 14 residues. In germline, CDR1 is MNHEY, CDR2 SMNVEV (reference sequence). In DNA, the CDR3 is TGTGCCAGCAGTTTCCACACAGGGGGCGCGGTGGCTTTCTTT. Translation: CASSFHTGGAVAFF.

The CDR3 DNA is TGTGCCAGCAGTAATTACGGGGGTGCCGGGGAGCTGTTTTTT. Protein: CASSNYGGAGELFF. The chain recombines TRBV2 with TRBJ2-2; tentatively, D is TRBD2 (6 bases). CDR1 is SNHLY and CDR2 is FYNNEI in the germline V gene. The CDR3 is 14 amino acids. V gave up 5 bases and J gave up 6 bases, with 13 bases separating them.

V gene TRBV29-1 combines with J gene TRBJ2-5; 7 bases match TRBD1. The germline V gene has CDR1 SQVTM and CDR2 ANQGSEA. V shed 3 bases and J 4 bases; nucleotides not matched to a gene: 2. This CDR3 contains 12 residues. In nucleotides, the CDR3 is TGCAGCGTTGACTCAGGGGGAGAGACCCAGTACTTC. Translation: CSVDSGGETQYF.

The chain is built from TRBV2 and TRBJ1-2; D remains unclear. V was cut by 3 bases and J by 5 bases, with 4 bases left in between. The germline V gene has CDR1 SNHLY and CDR2 FYNNEI. The CDR3 totals 11 residues. The CDR3 coding sequence is TGTGCCAGCAGTGACGAGTATGGCTACACCTTC. Protein: CASSDEYGYTF.

V is TRBV19 and J is TRBJ1-2; tentative D call: TRBD1 (5 bases). The CDR3 is 15 amino acids. From germline, CDR1 is LNHDA and CDR2 SQIVND (reference sequence). Deletions cut 5 bases from V and 4 bases from J, with 17 bases between. The CDR3 nucleotides are TGTGCCAGTAGTCCTCTAGGGCGGGGCGGCTATGGCTACACCTTC. Translating gives CASSPLGRGGYGYTF. Supplemented by reference TRBV19 and TRBJ1-2, the full variable domain reads DGGITQSPKYLFRKEGQNVTLSCEQNLNHDAMYWYRQDPGQGLRLIYYSQIVNDFQKGDIAEGYSVSREKKESFPLTVTSAQKNPTAFYLCASSPLGRGGYGYTFGSGTRLTVV.

V and J are TRBV7-9 and TRBJ2-7, with D tentatively TRBD1 (6 bases). V dropped 6 bases and J dropped 4 bases, with 13 bases sitting between them. The length of the CDR3 is 13 residues. Germline-derived CDR1 and CDR2 are SEHNR and FQNEAQ (reference sequence). CDR3 amino acids: CASRGPRGYEQYF. The CDR3 coding sequence is TGTGCCAGCAGGGGGCCTAGGGGGTACGAGCAGTACTTC.

The genes are TRBV6-5 and TRBJ2-2; 9 positions match TRBD1. After removal of 5 bases from V and 6 bases from J, the junction contained 7 bases not matched to a gene. The CDR3 length is 15 residues. From germline, CDR1 is MNHEY and CDR2 SVGAGI. DNA for the CDR3: TGTGCCAGCAGTACGCGACAGGGGGGACCCGGGGAGCTGTTTTTT. Translation gives CASSTRQGGPGELFF.

In its sample, this clone was seen a few times. Here the CDR3 reads CASSGGGYYGYTF. CDR3 DNA: TGTGCCAGCAGCGGAGGGGGTTACTATGGCTACACCTTC. The chain couples TRBV9 to TRBJ1-2; TRBD1 might be the D (6 bases). V was trimmed by 3 bases and J by 3 bases, leaving 9 bases between them. CDR3 length equals 13 residues. Germline V lookup: CDR1 SGDLS, CDR2 YYNGEE. Combining the CDR3 with reference TRBV9 and TRBJ1-2 gives the whole variable domain DSGVTQTPKHLITATGQRVTLRCSPRSGDLSVYWYQQSLDQGLQFLIQYYNGEERAKGNILERFSAQQFPDLHSELNLSSLELGDSALYFCASSGGGYYGYTFGSGTRLTVV.

The rearrangement links TRBV4-1 to TRBJ1-1; TRBD1 matches 7 bases. V dropped 0 bases and J dropped 1; count of bases not matched to a gene: 5. Germline values: CDR1 MGHRA, CDR2 YSYEKL. The CDR3 totals 16 residues. DNA for the CDR3: TGCGCCAGCAGCCAAGATAAGGGGGCAGGGAACACTGAAGCTTTCTTT. Protein: CASSQDKGAGNTEAFF.

This chain uses TRBV5-5 with TRBJ1-2; 7 nucleotides agree with TRBD1. The J segment lost 1 base and the V segment lost 4 bases, leaving 4 bases of the junction unmatched. The length of the CDR3 is 14 residues. CDR1 is SGHKS, CDR2 YYEKEE, per germline (reference sequence). CDR3 sequence reads: CASSRGQLNYGYTF. The CDR3 bases are TGTGCCAGCAGCAGGGGACAGCTTAACTATGGCTACACCTTC. The full variable domain, rest sourced from reference TRBV5-5 and TRBJ1-2, is DAGVTQSPTHLIKTRGQQVTLRCSPISGHKSVSWYQQVLGQGPQFIFQYYEKEERGRGNFPDRFSARQFPNYSSELNVNALLLGDSALYLCASSRGQLNYGYTFGSGTRLTVV.

This rearrangement joins TRBV5-6 to TRBJ2-1; possibly TRBD2 for D (6 bases). In germline, CDR1 is SGHDT, CDR2 YYEEEE. The CDR3 loop spans 15 amino acids. The V gene lost 0 bases and the J gene lost 5 bases, with 12 bases spanning the gap. In DNA, the CDR3 is TGTGCCAGCAGCTTGGTTTGGGGGGTTCACAATGAGCAGTTCTTC. Its protein is CASSLVWGVHNEQFF.

The chain employs TRBV6-1 and TRBJ2-5; possible D gene TRBD2, 5 bases. Germline values: CDR1 MNHNS, CDR2 SASEGT. The CDR3 totals 14 residues. V gave up 4 bases and J gave up 2 bases, with 11 bases separating them. The CDR3 bases are TGTGCCAGCAGTGGAGGCGGAGGTCAAGAGACCCAGTACTTC. Its protein product is CASSGGGGQETQYF.

This rearrangement joins TRBV4-1 to TRBJ2-7; D perhaps matches TRBD2 (6 bases). Trimming took off 3 bases at V and 2 bases at J, with 14 bases between the two ends. This CDR3 is built from 15 residues. CDR1 is MGHRA and CDR2 is YSYEKL in the germline V gene. The CDR3 sequence is CASSQLGLPTYEQYF. Here the CDR3 DNA reads TGCGCCAGCAGCCAGCTGGGACTCCCGACCTACGAGCAGTACTTC.

The rearrangement joins TRBV2 to TRBJ2-7; D possibly corresponds to TRBD2 (6 bases). Trimming cost V 7 bases and J 0 bases, with 16 bases left between them. Germline values: CDR1 SNHLY, CDR2 FYNNEI. The CDR3 has 15 amino acids. The CDR3 coding sequence is TGTGCCAGCAAAGTTACGGGGGTCTCCTCCTACGAGCAGTACTTC. This encodes CASKVTGVSSYEQYF.